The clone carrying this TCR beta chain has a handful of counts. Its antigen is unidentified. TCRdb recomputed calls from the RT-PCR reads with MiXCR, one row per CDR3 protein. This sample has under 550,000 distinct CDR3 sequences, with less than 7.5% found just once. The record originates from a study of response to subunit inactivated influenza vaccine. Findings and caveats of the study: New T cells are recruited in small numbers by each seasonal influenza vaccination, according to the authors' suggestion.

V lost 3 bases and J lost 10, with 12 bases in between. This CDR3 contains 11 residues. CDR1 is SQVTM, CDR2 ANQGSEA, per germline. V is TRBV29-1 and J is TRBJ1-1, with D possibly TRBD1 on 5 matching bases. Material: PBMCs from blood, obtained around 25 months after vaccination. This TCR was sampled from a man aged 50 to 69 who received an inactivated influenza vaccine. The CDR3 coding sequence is TGCAGCGTTGAGACCGGGGGGGGAGCTTTCTTT. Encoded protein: CSVETGGGAFF.